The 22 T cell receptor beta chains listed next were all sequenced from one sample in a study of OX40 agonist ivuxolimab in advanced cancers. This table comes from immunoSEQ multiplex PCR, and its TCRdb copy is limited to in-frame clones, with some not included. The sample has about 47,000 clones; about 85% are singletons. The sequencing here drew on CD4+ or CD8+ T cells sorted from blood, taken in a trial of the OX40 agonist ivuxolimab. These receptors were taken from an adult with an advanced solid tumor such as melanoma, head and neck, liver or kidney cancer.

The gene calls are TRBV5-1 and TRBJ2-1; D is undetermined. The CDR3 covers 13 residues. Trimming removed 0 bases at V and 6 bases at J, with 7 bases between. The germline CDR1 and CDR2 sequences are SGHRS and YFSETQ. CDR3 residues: CASSLGWGNEQFF. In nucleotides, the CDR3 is TGCGCCAGCAGCTTGGGATGGGGCAATGAGCAGTTCTTC.

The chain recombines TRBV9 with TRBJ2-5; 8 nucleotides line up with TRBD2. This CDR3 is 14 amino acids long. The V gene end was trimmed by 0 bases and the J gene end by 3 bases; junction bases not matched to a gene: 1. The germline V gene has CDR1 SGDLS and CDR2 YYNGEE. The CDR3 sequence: CASSVAGGEETQYF. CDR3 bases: TGTGCCAGCAGCGTAGCGGGAGGGGAAGAGACCCAGTACTTC. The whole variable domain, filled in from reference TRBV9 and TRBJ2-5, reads DSGVTQTPKHLITATGQRVTLRCSPRSGDLSVYWYQQSLDQGLQFLIQYYNGEERAKGNILERFSAQQFPDLHSELNLSSLELGDSALYFCASSVAGGEETQYFGPGTRLLVL.

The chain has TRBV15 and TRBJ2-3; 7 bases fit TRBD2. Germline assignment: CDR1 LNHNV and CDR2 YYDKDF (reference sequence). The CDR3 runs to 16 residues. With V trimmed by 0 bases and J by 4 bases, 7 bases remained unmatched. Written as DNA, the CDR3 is TGTGCCACCAGCAGAGATGGGCCTAGCGGTCCAGATACGCAGTATTTT. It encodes CATSRDGPSGPDTQYF.

The CDR3: CASSLSQGIGYTF. CDR3 bases: TGTGCCAGCAGTTTATCACAGGGGATCGGCTACACCTTC. The chain carries TRBV6-5 and TRBJ1-2; 7 bases agree with TRBD1. J gave up 8 bases and V 4 bases, and 7 bases lay outside the gene matches. Germline CDR1 is MNHEY and CDR2 is SVGAGI. CDR3 length: 13 residues.

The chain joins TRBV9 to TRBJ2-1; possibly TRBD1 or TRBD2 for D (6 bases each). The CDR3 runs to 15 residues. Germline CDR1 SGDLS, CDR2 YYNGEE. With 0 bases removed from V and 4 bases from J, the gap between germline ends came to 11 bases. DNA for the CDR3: TGTGCCAGCAGCGTAGGGGGGGCCCGGTACAATGAGCAGTTCTTC. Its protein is CASSVGGARYNEQFF. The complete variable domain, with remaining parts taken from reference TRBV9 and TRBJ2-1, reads DSGVTQTPKHLITATGQRVTLRCSPRSGDLSVYWYQQSLDQGLQFLIQYYNGEERAKGNILERFSAQQFPDLHSELNLSSLELGDSALYFCASSVGGARYNEQFFGPGTRLTVL.

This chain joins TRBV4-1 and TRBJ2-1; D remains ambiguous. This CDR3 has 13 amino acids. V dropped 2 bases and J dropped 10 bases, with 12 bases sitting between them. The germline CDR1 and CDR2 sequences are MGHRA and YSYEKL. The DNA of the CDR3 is TGCGCCAGCAGCCAACCCCCAGCGCAAGAGCAGTTCTTC. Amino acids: CASSQPPAQEQFF.

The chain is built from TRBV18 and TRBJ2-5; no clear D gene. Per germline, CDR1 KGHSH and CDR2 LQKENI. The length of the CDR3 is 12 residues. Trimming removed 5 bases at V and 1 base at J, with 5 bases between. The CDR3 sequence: CASSGLQETQYF. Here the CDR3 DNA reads TGTGCCAGCTCAGGGCTCCAAGAGACCCAGTACTTC.

The CDR3 region is CASSILLAGEQFF. The CDR3 DNA follows: TGTGCCAGCAGTATCCTACTAGCGGGGGAGCAGTTCTTC. The V gene is TRBV28, the J gene TRBJ2-1; 10 bases are a match to TRBD2. The CDR3 totals 13 residues. CDR1 and CDR2 from the germline V gene are MDHEN and SYDVKM. Trimming cost V 5 bases and J 10 bases; bases outside gene matches: 5. Filled out from reference TRBV28 and TRBJ2-1, the complete variable domain reads DVKVTQSSRYLVKRTGEKVFLECVQDMDHENMFWYRQDPGLGLRLIYFSYDVKMKEKGDIPEGYSVSREKKERFSLILESASTNQTSMYLCASSILLAGEQFFGPGTRLTVL.

The DNA for the CDR3 is TGTGCCAGCAGCTTAGAGACGCTAGCGGATCCTGGAGGGCATGAGCAGTTCTTC. Encoded protein: CASSLETLADPGGHEQFF. The chain recombines TRBV7-7 with TRBJ2-1, with 7 bases that match TRBD2. V was clipped by 1 base and J by 8 bases; unmatched bases: 17. CDR1 is SSHAT and CDR2 is FNYEAQ in the germline V gene (reference sequence). The CDR3 sequence is 18 residues long.

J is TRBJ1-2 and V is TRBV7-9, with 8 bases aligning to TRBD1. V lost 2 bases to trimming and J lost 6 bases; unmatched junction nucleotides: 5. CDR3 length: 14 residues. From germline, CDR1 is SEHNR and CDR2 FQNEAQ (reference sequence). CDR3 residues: CASSLMQGAHGYTF. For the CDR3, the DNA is TGTGCCAGCAGCTTAATGCAGGGGGCGCATGGCTACACCTTC. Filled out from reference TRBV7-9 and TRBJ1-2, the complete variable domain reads DTGVSQNPRHKITKRGQNVTFRCDPISEHNRLYWYRQTLGQGPEFLTYFQNEAQLEKSRLLSDRFSAERPKGSFSTLEIQRTEQGDSAMYLCASSLMQGAHGYTFGSGTRLTVV.

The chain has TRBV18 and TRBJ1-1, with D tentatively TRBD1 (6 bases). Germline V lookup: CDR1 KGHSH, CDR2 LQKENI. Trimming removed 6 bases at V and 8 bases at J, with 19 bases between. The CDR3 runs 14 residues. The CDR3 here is CASSPIGQNLEAFF. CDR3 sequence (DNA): TGTGCCAGCTCCCCCATCGGACAGAATTTAGAAGCTTTCTTT.

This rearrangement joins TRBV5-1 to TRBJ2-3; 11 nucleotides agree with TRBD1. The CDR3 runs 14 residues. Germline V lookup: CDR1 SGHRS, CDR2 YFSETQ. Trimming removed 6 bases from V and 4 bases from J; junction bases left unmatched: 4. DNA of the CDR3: TGCGCCAGCAACCCGGGACAGGGGGCAGATACGCAGTATTTT. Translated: CASNPGQGADTQYF.

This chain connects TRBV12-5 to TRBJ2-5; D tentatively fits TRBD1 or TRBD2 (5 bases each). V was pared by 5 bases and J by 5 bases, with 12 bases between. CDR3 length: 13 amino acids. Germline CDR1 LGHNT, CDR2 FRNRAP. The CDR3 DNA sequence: TGTGCTAGTGGTCCGGGGACGACGGAGACCCAGTACTTC. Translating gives CASGPGTTETQYF.

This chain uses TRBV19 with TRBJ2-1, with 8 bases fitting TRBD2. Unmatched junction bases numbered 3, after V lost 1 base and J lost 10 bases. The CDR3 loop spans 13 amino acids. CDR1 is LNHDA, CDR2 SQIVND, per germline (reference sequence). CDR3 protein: CASSIVPGGEQFF. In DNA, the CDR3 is TGTGCCAGTAGTATAGTTCCGGGAGGGGAGCAGTTCTTC.

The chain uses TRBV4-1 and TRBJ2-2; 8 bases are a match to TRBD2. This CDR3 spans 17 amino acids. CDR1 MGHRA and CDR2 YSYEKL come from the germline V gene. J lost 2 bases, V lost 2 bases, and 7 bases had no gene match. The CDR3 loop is CASSQRGGLPNTGELFF. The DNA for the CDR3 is TGCGCCAGCAGCCAACGCGGGGGGCTCCCAAACACCGGGGAGCTGTTTTTT.

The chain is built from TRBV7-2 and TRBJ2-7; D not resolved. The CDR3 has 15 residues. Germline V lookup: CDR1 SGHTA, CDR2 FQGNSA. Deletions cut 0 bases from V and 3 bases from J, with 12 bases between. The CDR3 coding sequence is TGTGCCAGCAGCTTAGCGGAGACGTCGAGCTACGAGCAGTACTTC. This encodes CASSLAETSSYEQYF.

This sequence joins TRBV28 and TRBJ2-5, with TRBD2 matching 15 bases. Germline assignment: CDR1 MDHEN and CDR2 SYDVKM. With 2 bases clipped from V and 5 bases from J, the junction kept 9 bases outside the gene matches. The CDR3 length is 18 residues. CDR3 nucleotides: TGTGCCAGCAGTTTAGGACTAGCGGGAGGGGATACAGGGGAGACCCAGTACTTC. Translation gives CASSLGLAGGDTGETQYF.

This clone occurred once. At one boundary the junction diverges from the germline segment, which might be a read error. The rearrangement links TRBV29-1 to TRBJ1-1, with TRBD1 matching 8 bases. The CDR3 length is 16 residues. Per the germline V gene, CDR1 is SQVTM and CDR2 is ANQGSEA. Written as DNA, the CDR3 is TGCAGCGTAGAAGTAGGGGCAGGGGGCGCGTACACTGAAGCTTTCTTT. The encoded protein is CSVEVGAGGAYTEAFF.

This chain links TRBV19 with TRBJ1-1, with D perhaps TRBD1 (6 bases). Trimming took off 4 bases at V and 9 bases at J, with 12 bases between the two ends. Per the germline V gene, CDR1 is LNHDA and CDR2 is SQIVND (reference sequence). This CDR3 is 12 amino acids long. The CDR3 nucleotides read TGTGCCAGTAGTACCGACAGGATGCAAGCTTTCTTT. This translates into CASSTDRMQAFF.

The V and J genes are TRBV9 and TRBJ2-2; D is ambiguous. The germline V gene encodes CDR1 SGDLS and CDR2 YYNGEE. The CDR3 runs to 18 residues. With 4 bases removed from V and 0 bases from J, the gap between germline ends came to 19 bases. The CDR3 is CASSPSGWPPANTGELFF. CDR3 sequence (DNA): TGTGCCAGCAGCCCCTCCGGTTGGCCACCCGCGAACACCGGGGAGCTGTTTTTT.

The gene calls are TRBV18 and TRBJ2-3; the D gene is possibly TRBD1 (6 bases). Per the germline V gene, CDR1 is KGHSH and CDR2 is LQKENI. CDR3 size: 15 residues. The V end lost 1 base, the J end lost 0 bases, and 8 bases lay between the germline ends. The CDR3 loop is CASSPLGASTDTQYF. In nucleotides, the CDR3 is TGTGCCAGCTCACCACTGGGGGCCAGCACAGATACGCAGTATTTT. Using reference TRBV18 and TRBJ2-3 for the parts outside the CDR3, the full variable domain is NAGVMQNPRHLVRRRGQEARLRCSPMKGHSHVYWYRQLPEEGLKFMVYLQKENIIDESGMPKERFSAEFPKEGPSILRIQQVVRGDSAAYFCASSPLGASTDTQYFGPGTRLTVL.

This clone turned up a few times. This CDR3 is CASSQTGAYYEQYF. The DNA for the CDR3 is TGTGCCAGCAGTCAGACAGGGGCGTACTACGAGCAGTACTTC. The chain carries TRBV6-5 and TRBJ2-7; 8 bases agree with TRBD1. This CDR3 spans 14 amino acids. V shed 5 bases, J shed 3 bases, and the junction held 6 bases outside the gene matches. The germline CDR1 and CDR2 sequences are MNHEY and SVGAGI.